This paragraph covers one T cell receptor beta chain sequence. Its antigen is unidentified. One entry per CDR3 protein, called by TCRdb with MiXCR from the 5' RACE reads. The top ten hold around 4.5% of the sample, which has over 600,000 distinct CDR3 sequences, 20% to 25% seen once. The data were obtained in a study of identical twins. Study-wide results and caveats: Conclusions were drawn cross-sectionally by statistical analysis, without following the same donors.

The same sample was also studied in work on T cells expressing NK-cell markers. From that report: HCMV serostatus: most of the eight sequenced donors positive, one negative.

The sequence was collected from a woman aged 18-29 years in good health. Sequenced input: PBMCs.

In nucleotides, the CDR3 is TGTGCCACCAGTGATCCCGGGACTGCGGGAGATACGCAGTATTTT. Its translation is CATSDPGTAGDTQYF. The chain has TRBV24-1 and TRBJ2-3; TRBD2 is a possible D gene (6 bases). V lost 3 bases and J 5 bases, leaving 14 bases between the germline ends. CDR1 is KGHDR and CDR2 is SFDVKD in the germline V gene. The CDR3 covers 15 residues.